This T cell receptor beta chain emerged from a study of long-term antiretroviral therapy in people with HIV. Overall study findings and caveats: Narrower CDR3 length ranges marked HIV repertoires relative to controls.

Comment on this clone: Its antigen is not known.

The assay used was immunoSEQ (version v3.0), run at survey level. The protocol was immunoSEQ multiplex PCR, while the TCRdb copy is restricted to in-frame clones and leaves out a portion. This sample has 30,000 to 35,000 clones, with around 79% found just once. V gave up 5 bases and J gave up 2 bases, with 13 bases separating them. Germline V gene lookup returns CDR1 SGHTA and CDR2 FQGNSA. CDR3 length: 15 amino acids. This material consisted of unsorted PBMCs, taken 3 years after starting antiretroviral therapy. The sequence was obtained from a man aged 50-59 years with HIV. The chain employs TRBV7-2 and TRBJ1-3; the D is unclear. The chain's CDR3 is CASSTGNSAGNTIYF. CDR3 DNA: TGTGCCAGCAGCACGGGGAACTCGGCTGGAAACACCATATATTTT.